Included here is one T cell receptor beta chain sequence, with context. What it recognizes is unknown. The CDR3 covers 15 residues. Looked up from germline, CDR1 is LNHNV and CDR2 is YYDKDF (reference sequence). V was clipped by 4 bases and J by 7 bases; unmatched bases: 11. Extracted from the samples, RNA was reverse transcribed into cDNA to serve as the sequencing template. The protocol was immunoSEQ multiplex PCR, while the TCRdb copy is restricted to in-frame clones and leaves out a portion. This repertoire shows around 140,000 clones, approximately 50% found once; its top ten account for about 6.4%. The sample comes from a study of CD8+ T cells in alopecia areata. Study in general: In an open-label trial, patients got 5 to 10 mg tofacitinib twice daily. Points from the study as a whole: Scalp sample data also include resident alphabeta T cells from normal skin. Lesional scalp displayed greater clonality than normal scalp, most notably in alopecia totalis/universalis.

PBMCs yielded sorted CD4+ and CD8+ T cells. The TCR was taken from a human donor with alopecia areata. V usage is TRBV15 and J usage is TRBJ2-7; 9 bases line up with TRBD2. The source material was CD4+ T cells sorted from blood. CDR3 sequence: CATSTEREVLWEQYF. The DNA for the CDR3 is TGTGCCACCAGCACCGAGCGGGAGGTTCTTTGGGAGCAGTACTTC.